These 20 T cell receptor beta chains were sequenced from one sample in a study of early T cells in non-severe SARS-CoV-2 infection. TCRdb called the 5' RACE reads again in MiXCR, with one record for every CDR3 protein. The repertoire holds 85,000 to 95,000 distinct CDR3 sequences, with about 15% as singletons. The input for sequencing was whole blood, taken at baseline. The receptors originated from an adult who was a healthcare worker with PCR-confirmed SARS-CoV-2 infection or an uninfected control (not recorded which).

There are a few counts of this clonotype. This chain connects TRBV29-1 to TRBJ2-5; 7 bases fit TRBD1. This CDR3 has 13 amino acids. V gave up 6 bases and J gave up 4 bases; unmatched junction bases: 8. Germline CDR1 SQVTM, CDR2 ANQGSEA. CDR3 DNA: TGCAGCGTCGCTGGGACAGTTGGAGAGACCCAGTACTTC. Its translation is CSVAGTVGETQYF.

This clonotype was counted between two and nine times. The rearrangement uses TRBV19 and TRBJ1-5; D is unclear. Trimming removed 8 bases from V and 5 bases from J, with 16 bases in between. The CDR3 has 14 residues. Germline V CDR1 and CDR2: LNHDA, SQIVND (reference sequence). CDR3 DNA: TGTGCCAGTTGTGACATGCGGTACGATCAGCCCCAGCATTTT. This sequence encodes CASCDMRYDQPQHF.

The rearrangement uses TRBV11-2 and TRBJ1-2; D unclear. V dropped 1 base and J dropped 4 bases, with 10 bases sitting between them. Germline loops: CDR1 SGHAT, CDR2 FQNNGV. The CDR3 extends over 14 amino acids. CDR3 nucleotides: TGTGCCAGCAGCTTAGGAGTGACCACCTATGGCTACACCTTC. It is translated as CASSLGVTTYGYTF. The full variable domain, rest sourced from reference TRBV11-2 and TRBJ1-2, is EAGVAQSPRYKIIEKRQSVAFWCNPISGHATLYWYQQILGQGPKLLIQFQNNGVVDDSQLPKDRFSAERLKGVDSTLKIQPAKLEDSAVYLCASSLGVTTYGYTFGSGTRLTVV.

This clonotype was recorded a few times. The rearrangement uses TRBV2 and TRBJ2-7; the match to TRBD2 covers 9 bases. CDR1 is SNHLY and CDR2 is FYNNEI in the germline V gene. The length of the CDR3 is 16 residues. Trimming cost V 1 base and J 5 bases; bases outside gene matches: 9. CDR3 bases: TGTGCCAGCAGTGAAGTAGCGGGAGTTATAGAAGACGAGCAGTACTTC. It specifies CASSEVAGVIEDEQYF.

This clonotype was detected only a few times. The V call is TRBV6-2 or TRBV6-3, the J call TRBJ2-7; D is undetermined. CDR1 is MNHEY, CDR2 SVGEGT, per germline. This CDR3 has 14 amino acids. The ends were cut back, 6 bases at V and 6 bases at J, with 18 bases in the middle. CDR3 amino acids: CASSANARIGEQYF. In DNA, the CDR3 is TGTGCCAGCAGCGCTAATGCCCGAATCGGCGAGCAGTACTTC.

This clonotype was detected ten times or more. This chain connects TRBV20-1 to TRBJ2-1; D gene uncertain. In germline, CDR1 is DFQATT, CDR2 SNEGSKA (reference sequence). The ends were cut back, 5 bases at V and 4 bases at J, with 9 bases in the middle. The CDR3 spans 12 residues. CDR3 DNA sequence: TGCAGTGCTGCCGACTGGTACAATGAGCAGTTCTTC. As protein: CSAADWYNEQFF.

This clonotype was counted only a few times. J is TRBJ2-7 and V is TRBV21-1; the table's D call, TRBD1, was not checked against the DNA. TRBV21-1 is recorded as a pseudogene. This CDR3 has 18 amino acids. The CDR3 bases are TGTGCCAGCGCACGAGACAGGGAAGTTTTCCTAAAATTCTACGAGCAGTACTTC. It codes for CASARDREVFLKFYEQYF.

This clonotype has a handful of counts. This rearrangement joins TRBV12-3 or TRBV12-4 to TRBJ2-1; 10 bases line up with TRBD1. Germline trimming cut 6 bases from V and 6 bases from J; bases unmatched to any gene: 8. The CDR3 consists of 15 residues. CDR3 bases: TGTGCCAGCAGACTGGATGGGACAGGGGCCAATGAGCAGTTCTTC. Translating it yields CASRLDGTGANEQFF.

This clonotype was observed a handful of times. The chain couples TRBV5-5 to TRBJ2-1, with D maybe TRBD2 (6 bases). The germline V and J ends were trimmed by 0 bases and 8 bases, with 15 bases remaining between them. The CDR3 is 15 residues long. CDR1 and CDR2 from the germline V gene are SGHKS and YYEKEE (reference sequence). The CDR3 coding sequence is TGTGCCAGCAGCTTGGGGGACTTGGTACGGGATGAGCAGTTCTTC. It is translated as CASSLGDLVRDEQFF. Full variable domain (rest looked up from reference TRBV5-5 and TRBJ2-1): DAGVTQSPTHLIKTRGQQVTLRCSPISGHKSVSWYQQVLGQGPQFIFQYYEKEERGRGNFPDRFSARQFPNYSSELNVNALLLGDSALYLCASSLGDLVRDEQFFGPGTRLTVL.

This clonotype was observed a few times. This chain links TRBV27 with TRBJ1-6; D may be TRBD1 (6 bases). The ends were cut back, 2 bases at V and 3 bases at J, with 8 bases in the middle. Germline lookup yields CDR1 MNHEY and CDR2 SMNVEV (reference sequence). This CDR3 is built from 15 residues. The CDR3 sequence: CASSLMTGYNSPLHF. The CDR3 nucleotides read TGTGCCAGCAGTTTAATGACAGGCTATAATTCACCCCTCCACTTT.

There are a few counts of this clonotype. The chain employs TRBV28 and TRBJ2-7; D is ambiguous. V lost 3 bases, J lost 0 bases, and 6 bases lay in between. The CDR3 is 13 residues long. Germline V gives CDR1 MDHEN, CDR2 SYDVKM. The CDR3 coding sequence is TGTGCCAGCAGTTTGCGGCGCTCCTACGAGCAGTACTTC. Its translation is CASSLRRSYEQYF.

This clonotype was counted a few times. This chain joins TRBV12-2 and TRBJ2-3. TRBV12-2 has pseudogene status. CDR3 length equals 13 residues. The CDR3 here is CASHGTRADTQYF. The DNA for the CDR3 is TGTGCAAGTCACGGTACTCGAGCAGATACGCAGTATTTT.

The chain links TRBV20-1 to TRBJ1-1; possible D gene TRBD1, 6 bases. Germline-derived CDR1 and CDR2 are DFQATT and SNEGSKA (reference sequence). The length of the CDR3 is 14 residues. V shed 1 base and J shed 1 base, with 10 bases lying between them. This CDR3 reads CSARVGASNTEAFF. CDR3 coding DNA: TGCAGTGCTAGAGTGGGGGCCTCGAACACTGAAGCTTTCTTT.

The V and J genes are TRBV12-3 or TRBV12-4 and TRBJ2-3, with D perhaps given as TRBD1 or TRBD2 (5 bases each). With 5 bases removed from V and 1 base from J, the gap between germline ends came to 13 bases. The CDR3 spans 15 residues. In nucleotides, the CDR3 is TGTGCCAGCAGTGGCCGGGACCCTGGCACAGATACGCAGTATTTT. Protein sequence: CASSGRDPGTDTQYF.

J is TRBJ2-2 and V is TRBV4-1, with 10 bases aligning to TRBD2. This CDR3 is 19 amino acids long. Germline V CDR1 and CDR2: MGHRA, YSYEKL. V was pared by 1 base and J by 0 bases, with 8 bases of the junction left unmatched. This CDR3 is CASSQVYSGRTANTGELFF. The CDR3 coding sequence is TGCGCCAGCAGCCAAGTATATAGCGGGAGGACCGCGAACACCGGGGAGCTGTTTTTT.

Many counts were recorded for this clonotype. The chain joins TRBV7-2 to TRBJ2-1; a weak D match, TRBD2 (6 bases). Germline V gene lookup returns CDR1 SGHTA and CDR2 FQGNSA. Trimming stripped 3 bases from V and 8 bases from J, with 11 bases between. The CDR3 runs 13 residues. CDR3 sequence (DNA): TGTGCCAGCAGCTTCAGTTGGGGGGATGAGCAGTTCTTC. Amino acid sequence: CASSFSWGDEQFF.

The genes are TRBV12-3 or TRBV12-4 and TRBJ2-3, with D possibly TRBD2 on 5 matching bases. Trimming took off 6 bases at V and 0 bases at J, with 13 bases between the two ends. There are 15 residues in the CDR3. The CDR3 region has the DNA TGTGCCAGCAGCGCTTTTAGAGGGAGCACAGATACGCAGTATTTT. Translation gives CASSAFRGSTDTQYF.

This clonotype showed up many times. V gene TRBV6-1 combines with J gene TRBJ2-2; tentative D call: TRBD1 (5 bases). This CDR3 region has 14 residues. V was shortened by 6 bases and J by 2 bases, with 10 bases between the two germline ends. The germline CDR1 and CDR2 sequences are MNHNS and SASEGT. The DNA of the CDR3 is TGTGCCAGCAGGGTGGGGCCCAACACCGGGGAGCTGTTTTTT. Translation gives CASRVGPNTGELFF.

Many counts were recorded for this clonotype. J is TRBJ2-5 and V is TRBV6-2 or TRBV6-3; D remains ambiguous. From germline, CDR1 is MNHEY and CDR2 SVGEGT. The length of the CDR3 is 12 residues. V lost 2 bases and J 4 bases, leaving 5 bases between the germline ends. For the CDR3, the DNA is TGTGCCAGCAGTTACGGTTCAGAGACCCAGTACTTC. Amino acid sequence: CASSYGSETQYF.

Concerning this clonotype itself: A much larger clone is a single base away; this may be a read error. CDR3 nucleotides: TGCAGTGCTAGAGATAGCGGGAGGGACACCGGGGAGCTGTTTTTT. It translates to CSARDSGRDTGELFF. The chain employs TRBV20-1 and TRBJ2-2; 11 positions agree with TRBD2. Trimming at V came to 0 bases and at J to 3 bases, leaving 0 bases not matched to a gene. Germline V gene lookup returns CDR1 DFQATT and CDR2 SNEGSKA (reference sequence). The CDR3 sequence is 15 residues long.